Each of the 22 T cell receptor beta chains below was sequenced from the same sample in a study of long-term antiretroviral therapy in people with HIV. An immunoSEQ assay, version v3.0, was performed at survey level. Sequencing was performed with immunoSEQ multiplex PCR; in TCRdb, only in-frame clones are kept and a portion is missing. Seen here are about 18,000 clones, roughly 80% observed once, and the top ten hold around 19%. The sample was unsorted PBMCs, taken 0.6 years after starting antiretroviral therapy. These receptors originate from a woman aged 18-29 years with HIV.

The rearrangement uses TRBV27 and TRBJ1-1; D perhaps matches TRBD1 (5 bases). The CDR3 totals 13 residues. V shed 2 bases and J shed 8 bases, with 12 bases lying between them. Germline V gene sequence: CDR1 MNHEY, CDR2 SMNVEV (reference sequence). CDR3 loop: CASSLQGLTEAFF. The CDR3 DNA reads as TGTGCCAGCAGTTTACAGGGATTGACCGAAGCTTTCTTT.

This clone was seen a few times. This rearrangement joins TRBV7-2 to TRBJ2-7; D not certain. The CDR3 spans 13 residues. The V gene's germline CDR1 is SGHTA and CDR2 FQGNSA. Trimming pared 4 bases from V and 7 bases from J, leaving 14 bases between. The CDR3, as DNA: TGTGCCAGCAGCTCAACCGTAATGGGGGAGCAGTACTTC. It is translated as CASSSTVMGEQYF.

The CDR3 is CASSEGAQGGQPQHF. The CDR3 bases are TGTGCCAGCAGTGAAGGGGCCCAGGGAGGCCAGCCCCAGCATTTT. The rearrangement joins TRBV6-1 to TRBJ1-5, with D perhaps TRBD1 (5 bases). The germline V gene encodes CDR1 MNHNS and CDR2 SASEGT. V lost 1 base and J lost 7, with 14 bases in between. This CDR3 has 15 residues.

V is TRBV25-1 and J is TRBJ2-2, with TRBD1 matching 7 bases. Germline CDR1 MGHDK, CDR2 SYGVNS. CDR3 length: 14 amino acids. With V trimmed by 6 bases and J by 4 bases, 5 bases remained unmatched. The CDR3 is CASSPTGPTGELFF. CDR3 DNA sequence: TGTGCCAGCAGCCCGACAGGGCCCACCGGGGAGCTGTTTTTT.

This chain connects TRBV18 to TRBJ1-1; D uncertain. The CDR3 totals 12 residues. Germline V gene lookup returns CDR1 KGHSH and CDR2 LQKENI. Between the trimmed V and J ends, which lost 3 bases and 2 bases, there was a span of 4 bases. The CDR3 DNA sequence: TGTGCCAGCTCACCCTTTAACACTGAAGCTTTCTTT. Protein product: CASSPFNTEAFF.

The CDR3 DNA reads as TGCGCCAGCAGCTCCGGGACAGGACGACTCCATGAGCAGTTCTTC. This codes for CASSSGTGRLHEQFF. This chain uses TRBV5-1 with TRBJ2-1; 8 nucleotides line up with TRBD1. This CDR3 is 15 amino acids long. Germline CDR1 reads SGHRS; CDR2 reads YFSETQ. Trimming took 3 bases from V and 8 from J; bases not matched to a gene: 10.

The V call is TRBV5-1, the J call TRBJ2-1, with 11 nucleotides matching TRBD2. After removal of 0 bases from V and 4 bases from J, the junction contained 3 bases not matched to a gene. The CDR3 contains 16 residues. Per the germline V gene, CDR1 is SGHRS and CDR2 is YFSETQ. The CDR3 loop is CASSLDGTSGYNEQFF. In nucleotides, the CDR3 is TGCGCCAGCAGCTTGGACGGGACTAGCGGTTACAATGAGCAGTTCTTC.

CDR3 nucleotides: TGTGCCAGCAGTTACCCTGGTTTCGCAGGAGGGACTGAAGCTTTCTTT. Its translation is CASSYPGFAGGTEAFF. The V and J genes are TRBV6-5 and TRBJ1-1; the D is unclear. The CDR3 is 16 amino acids. Germline-derived CDR1 and CDR2 are MNHEY and SVGAGI. Between the trimmed V and J ends, which lost 2 bases and 5 bases, there was a span of 18 bases.

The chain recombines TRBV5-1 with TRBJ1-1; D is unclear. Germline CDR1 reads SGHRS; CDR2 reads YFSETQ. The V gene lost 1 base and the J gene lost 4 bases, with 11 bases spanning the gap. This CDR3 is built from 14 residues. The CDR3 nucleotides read TGCGCCAGCAGCTTGTTGGAGGGAATCACTGAAGCTTTCTTT. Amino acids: CASSLLEGITEAFF.

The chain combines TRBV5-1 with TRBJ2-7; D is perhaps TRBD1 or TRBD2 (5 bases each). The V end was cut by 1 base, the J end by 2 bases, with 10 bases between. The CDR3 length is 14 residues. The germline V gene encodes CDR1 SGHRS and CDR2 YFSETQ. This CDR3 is CASSLWGPTYEQYF. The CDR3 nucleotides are TGCGCCAGCAGCTTGTGGGGACCAACCTACGAGCAGTACTTC.

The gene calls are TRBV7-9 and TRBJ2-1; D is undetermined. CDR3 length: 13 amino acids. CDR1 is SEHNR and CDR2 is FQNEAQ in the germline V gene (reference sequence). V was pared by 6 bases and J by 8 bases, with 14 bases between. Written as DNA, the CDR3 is TGTGCCAGCAGTTTATCAAGAGCCGATGAGCAGTTCTTC. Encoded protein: CASSLSRADEQFF. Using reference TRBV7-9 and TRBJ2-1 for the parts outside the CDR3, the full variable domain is DTGVSQNPRHKITKRGQNVTFRCDPISEHNRLYWYRQTLGQGPEFLTYFQNEAQLEKSRLLSDRFSAERPKGSFSTLEIQRTEQGDSAMYLCASSLSRADEQFFGPGTRLTVL.

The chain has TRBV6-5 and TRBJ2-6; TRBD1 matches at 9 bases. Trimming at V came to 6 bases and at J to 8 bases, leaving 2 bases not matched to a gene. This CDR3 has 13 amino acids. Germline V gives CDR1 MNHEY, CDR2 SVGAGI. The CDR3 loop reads CASRTGGTNVLTF. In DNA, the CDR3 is TGTGCCAGCAGGACAGGGGGGACCAACGTCCTGACTTTC.

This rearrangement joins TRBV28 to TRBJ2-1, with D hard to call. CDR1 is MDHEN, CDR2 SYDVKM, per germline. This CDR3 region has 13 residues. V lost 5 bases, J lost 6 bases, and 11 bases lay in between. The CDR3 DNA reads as TGTGCCAGCAGTCCAGAATCCACCAATGAGCAGTTCTTC. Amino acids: CASSPESTNEQFF.

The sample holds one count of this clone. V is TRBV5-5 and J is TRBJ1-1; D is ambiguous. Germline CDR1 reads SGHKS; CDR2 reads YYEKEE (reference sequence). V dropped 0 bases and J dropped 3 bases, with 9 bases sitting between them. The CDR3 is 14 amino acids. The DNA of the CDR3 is TGTGCCAGCAGCTTGGGGAAATGGGACACTGAAGCTTTCTTT. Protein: CASSLGKWDTEAFF.

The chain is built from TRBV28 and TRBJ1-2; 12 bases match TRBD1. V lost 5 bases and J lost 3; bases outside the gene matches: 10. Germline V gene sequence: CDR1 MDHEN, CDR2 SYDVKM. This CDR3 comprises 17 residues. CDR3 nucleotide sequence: TGTGCCAGCAGTGGGCCGGGACAGGGGGCTCAGTACTATGGCTACACCTTC. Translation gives CASSGPGQGAQYYGYTF.

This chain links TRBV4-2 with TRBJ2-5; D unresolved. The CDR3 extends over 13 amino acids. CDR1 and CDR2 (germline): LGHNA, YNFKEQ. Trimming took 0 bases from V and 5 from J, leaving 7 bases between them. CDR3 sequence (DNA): TGTGCCAGCAGCCAAGAAGGATACGAGACCCAGTACTTC. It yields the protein CASSQEGYETQYF.

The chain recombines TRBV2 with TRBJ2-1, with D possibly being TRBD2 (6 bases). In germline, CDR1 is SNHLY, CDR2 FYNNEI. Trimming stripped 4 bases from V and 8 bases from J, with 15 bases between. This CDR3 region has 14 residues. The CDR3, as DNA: TGTGCCAGCAGTGTATTCGGGGGTCTGGATGAGCAGTTCTTC. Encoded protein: CASSVFGGLDEQFF.

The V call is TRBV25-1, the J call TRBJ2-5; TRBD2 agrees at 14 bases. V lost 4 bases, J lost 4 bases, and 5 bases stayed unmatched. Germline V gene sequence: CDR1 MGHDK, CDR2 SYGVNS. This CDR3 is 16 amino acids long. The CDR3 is CASSALGTSGRETQYF. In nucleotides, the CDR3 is TGTGCCAGCAGTGCTCTCGGGACTAGCGGGAGAGAGACCCAGTACTTC.

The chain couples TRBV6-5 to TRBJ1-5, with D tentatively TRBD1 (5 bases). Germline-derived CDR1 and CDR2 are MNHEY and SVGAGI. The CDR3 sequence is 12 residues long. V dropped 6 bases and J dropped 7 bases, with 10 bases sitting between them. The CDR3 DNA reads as TGTGCCAGCAGCTCCCAGGGACAGCCCCAGCATTTT. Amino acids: CASSSQGQPQHF.

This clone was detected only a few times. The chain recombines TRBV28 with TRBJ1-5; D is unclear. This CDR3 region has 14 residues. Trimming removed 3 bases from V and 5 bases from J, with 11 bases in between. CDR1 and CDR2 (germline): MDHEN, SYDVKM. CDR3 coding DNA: TGTGCCAGCAGTTTCGGCACATATTATCAGCCCCAGCATTTT. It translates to CASSFGTYYQPQHF.

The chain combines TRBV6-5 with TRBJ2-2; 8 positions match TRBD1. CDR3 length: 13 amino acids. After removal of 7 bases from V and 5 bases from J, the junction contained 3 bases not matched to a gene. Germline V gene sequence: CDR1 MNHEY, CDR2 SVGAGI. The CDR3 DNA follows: TGTGCCAGCACAGGGGGCAGGACCGGGGAGCTGTTTTTT. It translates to CASTGGRTGELFF.

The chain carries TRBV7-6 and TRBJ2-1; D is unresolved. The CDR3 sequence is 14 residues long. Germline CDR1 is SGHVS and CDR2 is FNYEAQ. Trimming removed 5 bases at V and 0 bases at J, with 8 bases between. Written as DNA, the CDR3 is TGTGCCAGCAGCGTAGAGGTCTCCTACAATGAGCAGTTCTTC. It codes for CASSVEVSYNEQFF.